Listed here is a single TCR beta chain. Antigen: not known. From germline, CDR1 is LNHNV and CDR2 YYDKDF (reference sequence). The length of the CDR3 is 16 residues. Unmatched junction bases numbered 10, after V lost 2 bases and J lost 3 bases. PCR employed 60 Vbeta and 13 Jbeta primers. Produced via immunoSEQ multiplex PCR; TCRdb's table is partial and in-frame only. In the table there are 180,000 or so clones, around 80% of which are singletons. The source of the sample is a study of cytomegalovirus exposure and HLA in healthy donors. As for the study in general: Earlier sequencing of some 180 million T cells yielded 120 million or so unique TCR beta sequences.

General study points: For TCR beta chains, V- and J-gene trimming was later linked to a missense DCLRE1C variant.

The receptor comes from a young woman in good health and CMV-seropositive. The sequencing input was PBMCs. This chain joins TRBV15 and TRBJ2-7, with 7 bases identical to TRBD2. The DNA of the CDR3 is TGTGCCACCAGCAGAAACTTCCGGGACTACGGCTACGAGCAGTACTTC. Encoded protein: CATSRNFRDYGYEQYF.